The 21 T cell receptor beta chains in this list originate from one sample, sequenced in a study of cytomegalovirus exposure and HLA in healthy donors. The PCR contained 60 Vbeta and 13 Jbeta primers. Profiling relied on immunoSEQ multiplex PCR, and the TCRdb table lists in-frame clones only, not all of them. The sample lists under 70,000 clones; approximately 80% were seen once. Material: PBMCs. These receptors came from a man aged 50-60 years in good health and CMV-seronegative.

The V call is TRBV4-1, the J call TRBJ2-1, with a weak D call TRBD1 (6 bases). There are 17 residues in the CDR3. The germline gives CDR1 MGHRA, CDR2 YSYEKL. V was shortened by 5 bases and J by 4 bases, with 21 bases between the two germline ends. CDR3: CASSDRTVLIYYNEQFF. CDR3 bases: TGCGCCAGCAGCGATAGGACAGTCCTCATTTATTACAATGAGCAGTTCTTC.

The chain links TRBV7-9 to TRBJ1-1, with D perhaps matching TRBD1 (6 bases). From germline, CDR1 is SEHNR and CDR2 FQNEAQ (reference sequence). CDR3 length: 16 amino acids. V shed 1 base and J shed 5 bases, with 17 bases lying between them. CDR3 protein: CASSLGDGGGRTEAFF. The CDR3 DNA reads TGTGCCAGCAGCTTAGGGGACGGGGGCGGGAGGACTGAAGCTTTCTTT.

The chain joins TRBV4-3 to TRBJ2-7; tentatively, D is TRBD1 (5 bases). Germline values: CDR1 LGHNA, CDR2 YSLEER. CDR3 size: 13 residues. V was cut by 1 base and J by 6 bases, with 10 bases left in between. CDR3 coding DNA: TGCGCCAGCAGCCAAGGAGTGGGGCTCGAGCAGTACTTC. Amino acid sequence: CASSQGVGLEQYF.

With respect to this clone: The junction does not match germline at one end; this may be a read error. The rearrangement uses TRBV15 and TRBJ2-5; the match to TRBD1 covers 10 bases. This CDR3 region has 17 residues. CDR1 and CDR2 (germline): LNHNV, YYDKDF (reference sequence). CDR3: CATSILTGTGAQEAQYF. CDR3 sequence (DNA): TGTGCCACCAGCATCCTCACCGGGACAGGGGCACAAGAGGCCCAGTACTTC.

The chain employs TRBV2 and TRBJ1-1; a possible D gene is TRBD1 (5 bases). This CDR3 spans 14 amino acids. Germline-derived CDR1 and CDR2 are SNHLY and FYNNEI. V lost 7 bases and J 7 bases, leaving 19 bases between the germline ends. The CDR3 sequence is CASNPAGRADEAFF. CDR3 sequence (DNA): TGTGCCAGCAACCCTGCAGGCAGGGCGGATGAAGCTTTCTTT.

This chain connects TRBV11-3 to TRBJ2-5; maybe TRBD2 (6 bases). CDR1 and CDR2 from the germline V gene are SGHNT and YENEEA. The germline V and J ends were trimmed by 5 bases and 2 bases, with 18 bases remaining between them. This CDR3 spans 16 amino acids. Written as DNA, the CDR3 is TGTGCCAGCAGCCAGGGACTCCGGACCGCGCAAGAGACCCAGTACTTC. Encoded protein: CASSQGLRTAQETQYF.

The chain links TRBV5-1 to TRBJ1-5, with D possibly TRBD1 on 6 matching bases. CDR1 and CDR2 from the germline V gene are SGHRS and YFSETQ. The CDR3 consists of 15 residues. Trimming shortened V by 5 bases and J by 4 bases, and 16 bases separated the two germline ends. CDR3 sequence: CASRLTGTPNQPQHF. The CDR3, as DNA: TGCGCCAGCAGACTCACCGGGACACCAAATCAGCCCCAGCATTTT.

The chain links TRBV9 to TRBJ1-4; 10 bases are a match to TRBD1. With 5 bases clipped from V and 11 bases from J, the junction kept 9 bases outside the gene matches. The germline gives CDR1 SGDLS, CDR2 YYNGEE. The CDR3 is made up of 14 amino acids. In DNA, the CDR3 is TGTGCCAGCAGTCGGACGGGACAGGGGCAGAAACTGTTTTTT. As protein: CASSRTGQGQKLFF.

The chain links TRBV6-4 to TRBJ2-3, with 12 positions matching TRBD2. Germline-derived CDR1 and CDR2 are MRHNA and SNTAGT. V shed 0 bases, J shed 4 bases, and the junction held 2 bases outside the gene matches. The CDR3 has 16 amino acids. The CDR3: CASSDSTSGGPDTQYF. CDR3 nucleotides: TGTGCCAGCAGTGACTCGACTAGCGGGGGCCCAGATACGCAGTATTTT.

This sequence joins TRBV28 and TRBJ1-4; D possibly corresponds to TRBD1 (5 bases). Germline V lookup: CDR1 MDHEN, CDR2 SYDVKM. Between the trimmed V and J ends, which lost 7 bases and 7 bases, there was a span of 22 bases. The CDR3 covers 16 residues. The CDR3 sequence is CASKTPPGSRGEKLFF. CDR3 nucleotide sequence: TGTGCCAGCAAGACCCCCCCAGGGTCGCGGGGTGAAAAACTGTTTTTT.

This chain connects TRBV5-1 to TRBJ2-2, with D possibly TRBD2 on 5 matching bases. V was trimmed by 0 bases and J by 6 bases, leaving 6 bases between them. In germline, CDR1 is SGHRS, CDR2 YFSETQ. The CDR3 is made up of 13 amino acids. CDR3 sequence: CASSLGGSGELFF. DNA of the CDR3: TGCGCCAGCAGCTTGGGCGGGTCCGGGGAGCTGTTTTTT.

V is TRBV14 and J is TRBJ1-6; 8 nucleotides line up with TRBD1. From germline, CDR1 is SGHDN and CDR2 FVKESK. The CDR3 sequence is 17 residues long. J gave up 5 bases and V 4 bases, and 10 bases lay outside the gene matches. Written as DNA, the CDR3 is TGTGCCAGCAGCCCATTCGGGACAGGTTGGGATAATTCACCCCTCCACTTT. It codes for CASSPFGTGWDNSPLHF.

The DNA for the CDR3 is TGCGCCAGCAGTATTGAGGGTGATAGCGGGTGGAGCTACGAGCAGTACTTC. Amino acid sequence: CASSIEGDSGWSYEQYF. The gene calls are TRBV4-1 and TRBJ2-7; 7 bases align to TRBD2. The CDR3 extends over 17 amino acids. The trim removed 6 bases at V and 3 bases at J, leaving 17 bases unmatched. CDR1 MGHRA and CDR2 YSYEKL come from the germline V gene.

This clone was found once. The chain joins TRBV19 to TRBJ2-5; TRBD2 agrees at 7 bases. In germline, CDR1 is LNHDA, CDR2 SQIVND (reference sequence). CDR3 length: 17 residues. V lost 1 base to trimming and J lost 2 bases; unmatched junction nucleotides: 10. The CDR3 DNA is TGTGCCAGTAGTATAGTTCCAGGGAGGGGTCATCAAGAGACCCAGTACTTC. Protein sequence: CASSIVPGRGHQETQYF.

This chain connects TRBV6-1 to TRBJ2-1, with TRBD1 identical over 9 bases. Trimming at V came to 6 bases and at J to 9 bases, leaving 12 bases not matched to a gene. This CDR3 contains 15 residues. Germline V CDR1 and CDR2: MNHNS, SASEGT. CDR3 sequence: CASSEGQGGSGEQFF. CDR3 in DNA: TGTGCCAGCAGCGAGGGACAGGGTGGTTCGGGTGAGCAGTTCTTC.

The rearrangement links TRBV11-2 to TRBJ1-4, with TRBD1 matching 7 bases. Trimming took 1 base from V and 5 from J; bases not matched to a gene: 1. The germline gives CDR1 SGHAT, CDR2 FQNNGV. This CDR3 comprises 14 residues. Here the CDR3 DNA reads TGTGCCAGCAGCTTAGGGGGACAGAATGAAAAACTGTTTTTT. Encoded protein: CASSLGGQNEKLFF.

The chain uses TRBV5-1 and TRBJ2-1; perhaps TRBD1 as D (6 bases). V gave up 6 bases and J gave up 1 base, with 11 bases separating them. The CDR3 runs to 14 residues. Germline CDR1 reads SGHRS; CDR2 reads YFSETQ. The CDR3 coding sequence is TGCGCCAGCATGCTTGGACAGTCCTACAATGAGCAGTTCTTC. Its protein product is CASMLGQSYNEQFF.

In this sample, this clone turned up once. The CDR3 DNA sequence: TGTGCCAGTAGTATCCCCCCGGCGGCCCAGCATTTT. Residues: CASSIPPAAQHF. This chain connects TRBV19 to TRBJ1-5; no firm D call. Germline CDR1 LNHDA, CDR2 SQIVND (reference sequence). V lost 3 bases, J lost 11 bases, and 11 bases lay in between. The CDR3 loop spans 12 amino acids. The entire variable domain, with the rest obtained from reference TRBV19 and TRBJ1-5, is as follows: DGGITQSPKYLFRKEGQNVTLSCEQNLNHDAMYWYRQDPGQGLRLIYYSQIVNDFQKGDIAEGYSVSREKKESFPLTVTSAQKNPTAFYLCASSIPPAAQHFGDGTRLSIL.

The chain joins TRBV6-5 to TRBJ1-5; the match to TRBD1 covers 7 bases. The germline V gene encodes CDR1 MNHEY and CDR2 SVGAGI. CDR3 length: 14 residues. V lost 5 bases, J lost 6 bases, and 7 bases stayed unmatched. CDR3 amino acids: CASSRQGDGQPQHF. For the CDR3, the DNA is TGTGCCAGCAGTCGACAGGGCGACGGTCAGCCCCAGCATTTT.

This chain joins TRBV5-6 and TRBJ2-1, with 8 positions matching TRBD1. V lost 1 base to trimming and J lost 1 base; unmatched junction nucleotides: 4. The CDR3 contains 16 residues. Germline CDR1 and CDR2: SGHDT and YYEEEE. In nucleotides, the CDR3 is TGTGCCAGCAGCTTGCTGACAGGGGAATCCTACAATGAGCAGTTCTTC. Translation: CASSLLTGESYNEQFF.

This chain connects TRBV5-5 to TRBJ2-5; the D gene is possibly TRBD2 (7 bases). CDR1 is SGHKS, CDR2 YYEKEE, per germline (reference sequence). The CDR3 runs to 16 residues. V was clipped by 0 bases and J by 0 bases, with 12 bases between them. The CDR3 loop is CASSLVGGGYQETQYF. The CDR3 region has the DNA TGTGCCAGCAGCTTGGTAGGGGGGGGGTACCAAGAGACCCAGTACTTC.